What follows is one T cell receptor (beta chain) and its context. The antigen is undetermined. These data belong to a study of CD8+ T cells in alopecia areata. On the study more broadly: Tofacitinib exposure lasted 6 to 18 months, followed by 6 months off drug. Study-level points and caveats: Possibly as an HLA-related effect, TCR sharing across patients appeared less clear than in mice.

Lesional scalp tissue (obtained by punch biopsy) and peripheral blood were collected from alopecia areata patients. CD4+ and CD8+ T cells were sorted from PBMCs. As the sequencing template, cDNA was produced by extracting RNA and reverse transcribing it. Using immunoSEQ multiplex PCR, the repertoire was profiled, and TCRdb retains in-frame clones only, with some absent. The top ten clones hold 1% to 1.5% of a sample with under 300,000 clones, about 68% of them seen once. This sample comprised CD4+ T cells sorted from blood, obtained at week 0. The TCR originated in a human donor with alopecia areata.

CDR3 in DNA: TGTGCCAGCACTTCAGGGGGCCGGCAGCCCCAGCATTTT. This translates into CASTSGGRQPQHF. The chain links TRBV6-9 to TRBJ1-5, with TRBD1 matching 8 bases. The CDR3 covers 13 residues. In germline, CDR1 is MNHGY, CDR2 SVAAGI. V lost 7 bases and J lost 7; bases outside the gene matches: 6.